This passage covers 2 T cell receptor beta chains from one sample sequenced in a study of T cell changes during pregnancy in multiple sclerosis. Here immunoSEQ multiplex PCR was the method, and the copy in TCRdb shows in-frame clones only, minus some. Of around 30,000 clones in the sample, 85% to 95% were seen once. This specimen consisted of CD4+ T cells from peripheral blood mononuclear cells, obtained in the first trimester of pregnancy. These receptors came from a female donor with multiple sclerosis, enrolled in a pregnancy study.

The CDR3 coding sequence is TGTGCCAGCAAACTACAAGAGACCCAGTACTTC. Translation gives CASKLQETQYF. The rearrangement joins TRBV2 to TRBJ2-5; D is unclear. CDR3 length: 11 residues. Germline loops: CDR1 SNHLY, CDR2 FYNNEI. V was cut by 7 bases and J by 2 bases, with 5 bases left in between.

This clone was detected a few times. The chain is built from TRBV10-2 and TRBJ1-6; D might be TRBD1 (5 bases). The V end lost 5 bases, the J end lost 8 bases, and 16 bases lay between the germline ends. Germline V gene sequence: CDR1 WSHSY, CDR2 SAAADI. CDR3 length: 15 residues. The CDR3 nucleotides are TGCGCCAGCAGTCGCCCCGGGACTGCGTATTCACCCCTCCACTTT. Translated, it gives CASSRPGTAYSPLHF.